This T cell receptor beta chain came from a study of blood T cell repertoires in COVID-19. Overall study: PBMCs, B-cell-depleted T cells, or T cells provided the cDNA or gDNA that made up the material.

Sequencing was performed with immunoSEQ multiplex PCR; in TCRdb, only in-frame clones are kept and a portion is missing. The table records tens of thousands of clones, under 80% of them present only once. The material sequenced was peripheral blood. This clonotype was sampled from an elderly woman with active or convalescent COVID-19.

The CDR3 DNA is TGCGCCAGCGGCTCCAGTTTCCCTTATGGCTACACCTTC. It specifies CASGSSFPYGYTF. This rearrangement joins TRBV10-1 to TRBJ1-2; D remains ambiguous. The CDR3 sequence is 13 residues long. The ends were cut back, 8 bases at V and 5 bases at J, with 15 bases in the middle. Germline CDR1 is WNHNN and CDR2 is SYGVQD (reference sequence).